The 10 T cell receptor beta chains listed next were all sequenced from one sample in a study of T cells in Graves' hyperthyroidism and ophthalmopathy. Amplification of TCR beta CDR3 regions was performed using RNA transcripts as template. The TCR CDR3 first-round RT-PCR relied on the HTBI primer set. TCRdb re-called the multiplex PCR reads with MiXCR, one entry per CDR3 protein. The sample contains 200,000 or so distinct CDR3 sequences, 17% of which appear only once. Source material: blood. The receptors were gathered from a woman aged 45-60 years with Graves' hyperthyroidism.

The rearrangement uses TRBV28 and TRBJ1-5, with TRBD1 as a possible D gene (5 bases). Trimming stripped 3 bases from V and 5 bases from J, with 11 bases between. The germline CDR1 and CDR2 sequences are MDHEN and SYDVKM. The CDR3 is made up of 14 amino acids. The CDR3 DNA sequence: TGTGCCAGCAGTTTGAGCCGGGGACATCAGCCCCAGCATTTT. It is translated as CASSLSRGHQPQHF.

The table lists this clonotype with a few counts. The V gene is TRBV7-2, the J gene TRBJ1-1; no reliable D call. V lost 2 bases and J lost 7, with 14 bases in between. CDR3 length: 14 amino acids. CDR1 is SGHTA and CDR2 is FQGNSA in the germline V gene. The CDR3 coding sequence is TGTGCCAGCAGCTTAATGGGTGTGGGAGATGAAGCTTTCTTT. Translating it yields CASSLMGVGDEAFF. The complete variable domain, with remaining parts taken from reference TRBV7-2 and TRBJ1-1, reads GAGVSQSPSNKVTEKGKDVELRCDPISGHTALYWYRQSLGQGLEFLIYFQGNSAPDKSGLPSDRFSAERTGGSVSTLTIQRTQQEDSAVYLCASSLMGVGDEAFFGQGTRLTVV.

This chain joins TRBV6-2 or TRBV6-3 and TRBJ2-1; D ambiguous. Germline CDR1 is MNHEY and CDR2 is SVGEGT. The CDR3 has 11 amino acids. The V end lost 4 bases, the J end lost 9 bases, and 7 bases lay between the germline ends. The CDR3 is CASSWSSEQFF. In DNA form, the CDR3 reads TGTGCCAGCAGTTGGTCGAGTGAGCAGTTCTTC.

Many counts were recorded for this clonotype. The J gene is TRBJ2-7, the V gene TRBV30; D uncertain. The V gene lost 0 bases and the J gene lost 3 bases, with 9 bases spanning the gap. This CDR3 spans 13 amino acids. From germline, CDR1 is GTSNPN and CDR2 SVGIG (reference sequence). The CDR3 protein is CAWSVRRSYEQYF. CDR3 DNA: TGTGCCTGGAGTGTACGCAGGAGCTACGAGCAGTACTTC.

This clonotype was counted many times. The V call is TRBV6-1, the J call TRBJ2-7; D might be TRBD2 (6 bases). The CDR3 consists of 16 residues. V lost 8 bases and J 6 bases, leaving 26 bases between the germline ends. Germline loops: CDR1 MNHNS, CDR2 SASEGT. The CDR3 region is CASLFFFGTDSGEQYF. CDR3 nucleotide sequence: TGTGCCAGCCTATTCTTCTTCGGGACTGATTCGGGCGAGCAGTACTTC.

Ten or more counts support this clonotype. The rearrangement uses TRBV24-1 and TRBJ2-3, with D unresolved. The germline gives CDR1 KGHDR, CDR2 SFDVKD. This CDR3 comprises 16 residues. V lost 4 bases and J lost 0, with 13 bases in between. The CDR3 DNA reads as TGTGCCACCAGTGACCCGGGCCGGGTTAGCACAGATACGCAGTATTTT. Amino acids: CATSDPGRVSTDTQYF.

This clonotype appeared many times. The chain carries TRBV7-2 and TRBJ2-1, with 12 nucleotides matching TRBD2. This CDR3 has 16 amino acids. V lost 3 bases, J lost 5 bases, and 5 bases stayed unmatched. Germline CDR1 is SGHTA and CDR2 is FQGNSA. CDR3: CASSFRTSGINNEQFF. The CDR3 nucleotides are TGTGCCAGCAGCTTTCGGACTAGCGGGATTAACAATGAGCAGTTCTTC.

The chain joins TRBV11-3 to TRBJ2-2; possibly TRBD2 for D (5 bases). This CDR3 has 13 residues. Per germline, CDR1 SGHNT and CDR2 YENEEA. V lost 5 bases, J lost 4 bases, and 8 bases lay in between. The CDR3: CASSHGGTGELFF. The CDR3 region has the DNA TGTGCCAGCAGCCACGGAGGCACCGGGGAGCTGTTTTTT.

This clonotype was counted many times. The V gene is TRBV7-8, the J gene TRBJ2-7; D is possibly TRBD2 (5 bases). In germline, CDR1 is SGHVS, CDR2 FQNEAQ. The CDR3 loop spans 16 amino acids. Trimming took off 5 bases at V and 2 bases at J, with 19 bases between the two ends. CDR3 in DNA: TGTGCCAGCAGCCCCCATAGGGCGGCGGGCCCCTACGAGCAGTACTTC. Translating it yields CASSPHRAAGPYEQYF.

This clonotype has just a few counts. The rearrangement joins TRBV6-1 to TRBJ2-2, with 8 bases fitting TRBD1. V was clipped by 5 bases and J by 7 bases; unmatched bases: 12. The CDR3 is 16 amino acids. CDR1 and CDR2 (germline): MNHNS, SASEGT. CDR3 sequence: CASSKMAGGFIGELFF. DNA for the CDR3: TGTGCCAGCAGTAAGATGGCAGGGGGCTTTATCGGGGAGCTGTTTTTT.